This T cell receptor beta chain was identified during a study of blood T cell repertoires in COVID-19 (TCRdb year 2020). Regarding the research as a whole: Collaborator samples came from the United States, Italy and Spain and covered acute and convalescent phases of COVID-19. Subjects who had been exposed to COVID-19, were actively infected with it, or had recovered from it provided the deeply sampled blood TCRbeta repertoires that made up the dataset. The samples were drawn from the first 160 participants of the ongoing ImmuneRACE study and from over 950 subjects provided by 6 global collaborators. A freely available public database, intended as a resource for researchers studying the immune response to SARS-CoV-2, is where the repertoires were released. Where available, HLA class I and class II types were obtained from metadata supplied by the sample provider rather than from assay-based typing. The prospective study material was composed of cDNA or gDNA derived from T cells, B-cell-depleted T cells, or PBMCs. The sample metadata nearly always contained a de-identified subject ID, COVID-19 status, age in years and sex.

Via the germline V gene (reference sequence), CDR1 is LNHDA and CDR2 SQIVND. Reading from cysteine to phenylalanine, the CDR3 counts 15 amino acids. The DNA shown is the 45-base CDR3, in frame from base 1. Relative to germline, V is missing 5 bases and J is missing 0 bases, with 7 bases of the junction outside any gene match. Each collaborating institution followed its own protocols to collect whole blood in K2EDTA tubes. For TCRbeta analysis, collaborators shipped samples as frozen whole blood, isolated PBMCs, or DNA extracted from either of those sample types. TCRbeta CDR3 regions were amplified from genomic DNA using the immunoSEQ Assay, a bias-controlled multiplex PCR. Processing in the source paper ran as follows. Within the assay, amplification of reference gene primers was used to estimate how many nucleated cells each sample contained. Sequence reads were collapsed and filtered to measure the absolute abundance of every unique TCRbeta CDR3 rearrangement. Productive Simpson clonality was computed per sample as the square root of Simpson's diversity index over productive rearrangements. This immuneACCESS table, as held by TCRdb, lists in-frame sequences with V and J called but not all clones. Of the missing ones, under half trace to an unresolved V gene in checked studies; the others have no known cause. V and J calls and clone size are those listed in that table; D and trimming were worked out from the DNA. The sample data list approximately 30,000 clones, and 85% of these were observed just once. Of the sample, approximately 14% falls within the top ten clones.

This clone was detected only once. This clone's antigen is unknown. No base qualities exist here, and no much larger clone lies one base off it. The research as a whole found: The amount of clinical and demographic metadata varied by source and participant and was provided uncurated.

In this chain, TRBV19 is recombined with TRBJ2-7, with 7 bases matching TRBD1. This clonotype was sampled from a human donor with acute or convalescent COVID-19. The donor label of this sample is uncertain. Sequenced sample: peripheral blood. This receptor carries the CDR3 CASSAQGDSSYEQYF. Here is the DNA: TGTGCCAGTAGTGCCCAGGGGGACAGCTCCTACGAGCAGTACTTC.